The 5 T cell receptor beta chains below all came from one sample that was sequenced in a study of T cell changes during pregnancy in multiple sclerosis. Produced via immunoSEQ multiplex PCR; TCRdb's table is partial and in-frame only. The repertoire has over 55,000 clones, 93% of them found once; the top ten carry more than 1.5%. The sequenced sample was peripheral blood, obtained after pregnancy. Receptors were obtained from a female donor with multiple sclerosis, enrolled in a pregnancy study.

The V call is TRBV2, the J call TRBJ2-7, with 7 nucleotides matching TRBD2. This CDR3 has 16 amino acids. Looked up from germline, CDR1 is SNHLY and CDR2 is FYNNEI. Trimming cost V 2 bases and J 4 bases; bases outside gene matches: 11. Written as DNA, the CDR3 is TGTGCCAGCAGTGAACTCTCGGCTAGCGGCCGATACGAGCAGTACTTC. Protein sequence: CASSELSASGRYEQYF. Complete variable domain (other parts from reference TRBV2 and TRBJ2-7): EPEVTQTPSHQVTQMGQEVILRCVPISNHLYFYWYRQILGQKVEFLVSFYNNEISEKSEIFDDQFSVERPDGSNFTLKIRSTKLEDSAMYFCASSELSASGRYEQYFGPGTRLTVT.

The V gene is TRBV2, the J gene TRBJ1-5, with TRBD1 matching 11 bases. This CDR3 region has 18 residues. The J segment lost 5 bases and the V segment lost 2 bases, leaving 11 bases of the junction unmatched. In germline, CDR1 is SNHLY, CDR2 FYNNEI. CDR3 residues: CASSEWTGGRGGDQPQHF. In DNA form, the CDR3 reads TGTGCCAGCAGTGAATGGACAGGGGGCAGGGGAGGGGATCAGCCCCAGCATTTT.

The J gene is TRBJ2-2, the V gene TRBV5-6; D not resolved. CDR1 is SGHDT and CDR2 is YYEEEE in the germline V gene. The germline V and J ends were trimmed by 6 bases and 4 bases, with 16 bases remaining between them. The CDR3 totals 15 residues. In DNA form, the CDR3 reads TGTGCCAGCACCGGGTACGGGTCCTCCACCGGGGAGCTGTTTTTT. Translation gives CASTGYGSSTGELFF.

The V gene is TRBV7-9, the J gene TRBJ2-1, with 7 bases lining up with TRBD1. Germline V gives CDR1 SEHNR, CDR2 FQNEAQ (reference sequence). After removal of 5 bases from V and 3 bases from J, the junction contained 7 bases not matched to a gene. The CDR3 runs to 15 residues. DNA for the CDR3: TGTGCCAGCAGCCCCGGACAGGAAATCTACAATGAGCAGTTCTTC. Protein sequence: CASSPGQEIYNEQFF.

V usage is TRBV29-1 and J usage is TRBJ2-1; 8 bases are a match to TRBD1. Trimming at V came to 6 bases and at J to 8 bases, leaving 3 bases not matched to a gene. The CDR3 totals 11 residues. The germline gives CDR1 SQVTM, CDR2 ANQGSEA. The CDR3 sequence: CSVDRGDEQFF. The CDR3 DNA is TGCAGCGTCGACAGGGGCGATGAGCAGTTCTTC.